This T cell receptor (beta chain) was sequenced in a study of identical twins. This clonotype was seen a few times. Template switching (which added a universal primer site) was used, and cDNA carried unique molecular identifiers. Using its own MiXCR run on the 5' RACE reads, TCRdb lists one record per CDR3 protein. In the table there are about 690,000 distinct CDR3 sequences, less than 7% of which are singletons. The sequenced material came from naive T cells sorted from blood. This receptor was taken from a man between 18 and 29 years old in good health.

CDR3 sequence (DNA): TGTGCCAGTAGTCAACCCCGAGTGCCAGATACGCAGTATTTT. Translation gives CASSQPRVPDTQYF. The rearrangement links TRBV19 to TRBJ2-3; the D is unclear. This CDR3 comprises 14 residues. V was shortened by 5 bases and J by 4 bases, with 13 bases between the two germline ends. Germline CDR1 is LNHDA and CDR2 is SQIVND (reference sequence). The full variable domain, with the rest looked up from reference TRBV19 and TRBJ2-3, is DGGITQSPKYLFRKEGQNVTLSCEQNLNHDAMYWYRQDPGQGLRLIYYSQIVNDFQKGDIAEGYSVSREKKESFPLTVTSAQKNPTAFYLCASSQPRVPDTQYFGPGTRLTVL.